This passage covers 25 T cell receptor beta chains from one sample sequenced in a study of spatial heterogeneity in lung cancer. Study-wide results and caveats: Tumoral mutation counts were tracked by counts of expanded intratumoral alpha and beta TCRs.

Their specific antigens are unknown. TCRdb re-called the 5' RACE reads through MiXCR, storing one row per CDR3 protein. Among under 7,000 distinct CDR3 sequences, 15% to 20% were seen once, and the ten largest hold roughly 11%. Indicated time point: sample taken at primary tumor resection. The starting material was lung tumor tissue, obtained at surgery. These receptors were taken from a male donor with early-stage non-small cell lung cancer.

In this sample, this clonotype is medium-sized. The rearrangement joins TRBV6-2 or TRBV6-3 to TRBJ1-4; no firm D call. In germline, CDR1 is MNHEY, CDR2 SVGEGT. The CDR3 covers 17 residues. V was pared by 5 bases and J by 0 bases, with 16 bases between. The CDR3 DNA reads TGTGCCAGCAGTGCGAAAACGGGGAGCGCAACTAATGAAAAACTGTTTTTT. It yields the protein CASSAKTGSATNEKLFF.

This clonotype is labeled medium-sized. The rearrangement joins TRBV28 to TRBJ2-7; D unresolved. V gave up 7 bases and J gave up 2 bases, with 15 bases separating them. This CDR3 region has 14 residues. CDR1 and CDR2 from the germline V gene are MDHEN and SYDVKM. The DNA for the CDR3 is TGTGCCAGCACCCTGGGTACTAATACCTACGAGCAGTACTTC. It yields the protein CASTLGTNTYEQYF.

In this sample, this clonotype is medium-sized. The gene calls are TRBV6-1 and TRBJ2-3; no firm D call. Trimming took off 3 bases at V and 6 bases at J, with 13 bases between the two ends. Germline assignment: CDR1 MNHNS and CDR2 SASEGT. The CDR3 loop spans 14 amino acids. The CDR3 bases are TGTGCCAGCAGTGAGTCCGACCCGGCGGATACGCAGTATTTT. It specifies CASSESDPADTQYF.

This clonotype is medium-sized. The rearrangement links TRBV11-2 to TRBJ2-3; D possibly corresponds to TRBD2 (6 bases). Germline CDR1 is SGHAT and CDR2 is FQNNGV. The CDR3 loop spans 14 amino acids. Trimming cost V 1 base and J 4 bases, with 9 bases left between them. In DNA, the CDR3 is TGTGCCAGCAGCTTAGGGGACTTGGCAGATACGCAGTATTTT. This translates into CASSLGDLADTQYF.

Judged by abundance, this clonotype is medium-sized (0.01 to 0.1%). The CDR3 protein is CASSLDRKYEQYF. As DNA, the CDR3 is TGTGCCAGCAGTTTAGACAGAAAATACGAGCAGTACTTC. The chain employs TRBV27 and TRBJ2-7, with a tentative D call TRBD1 (5 bases). Germline CDR1 is MNHEY and CDR2 is SMNVEV (reference sequence). The CDR3 sequence is 13 residues long. V lost 2 bases to trimming and J lost 4 bases, with 9 bases between them.

This clonotype was picked up many times. The genes are TRBV10-3 and TRBJ1-1; no firm D call. The CDR3 spans 13 residues. The germline V gene encodes CDR1 ENHRY and CDR2 SYGVKD. Deletions cut 3 bases from V and 3 bases from J, with 8 bases between. The CDR3 protein is CAISDLVYTEAFF. The CDR3 DNA is TGTGCCATCAGTGACCTGGTTTACACTGAAGCTTTCTTT.

In regard to this clonotype: A single base separates this from a much larger clone, so it may be a read error. The chain employs TRBV25-1 and TRBJ1-1; TRBD1 might be the D (5 bases). CDR3 length equals 14 residues. CDR1 is MGHDK, CDR2 SYGVNS, per germline. DNA of the CDR3: TGTGCCGGCAGCGAATCTTGGGGGAATACTGAAGCTTTCTTT. It specifies CAGSESWGNTEAFF.

This clonotype qualifies as medium-sized. The rearrangement links TRBV9 to TRBJ2-3; D may be TRBD2 (6 bases). The CDR3 length is 14 residues. With 4 bases removed from V and 2 bases from J, the gap between germline ends came to 11 bases. Germline CDR1 and CDR2: SGDLS and YYNGEE. The chain's CDR3 is CASSLAWNTDTQYF. The DNA of the CDR3 is TGTGCCAGCAGCCTAGCGTGGAACACAGATACGCAGTATTTT.

This clonotype is deemed medium-sized (0.01 to 0.1%). The chain employs TRBV6-2 or TRBV6-3 and TRBJ1-5; 8 bases align to TRBD1. Germline trimming cut 4 bases from V and 5 bases from J; bases unmatched to any gene: 10. The CDR3 covers 16 residues. Germline loops: CDR1 MNHEY, CDR2 SVGEGT. The CDR3 here is CASSSAGGALDQPQHF. CDR3 DNA sequence: TGTGCCAGCAGTTCTGCAGGGGGCGCGTTGGATCAGCCCCAGCATTTT.

This clonotype was counted between two and nine times. The J gene is TRBJ2-7, the V gene TRBV5-6; the D gene could be TRBD1 or TRBD2 (5 bases each). Germline V gives CDR1 SGHDT, CDR2 YYEEEE. The CDR3 runs to 12 residues. Between the trimmed V and J ends, which lost 2 bases and 5 bases, there was a span of 8 bases. The chain's CDR3 is CASSFSGHEQYF. DNA of the CDR3: TGTGCCAGCAGCTTCTCGGGACACGAGCAGTACTTC.

CDR3 DNA: TGTGCCAGCAGCTTCATTGGCGGGGGGGGCACAGATACGCAGTATTTT. This codes for CASSFIGGGGTDTQYF. V is TRBV11-2 and J is TRBJ2-3, with 9 bases matching TRBD2. Trimming removed 3 bases from V and 1 base from J; junction bases left unmatched: 5. CDR3 length equals 16 residues. Per the germline V gene, CDR1 is SGHAT and CDR2 is FQNNGV.

In its sample, this clonotype was seen many times. The chain recombines TRBV6-5 with TRBJ2-4; 9 bases match TRBD2. This CDR3 has 15 amino acids. Germline CDR1 is MNHEY and CDR2 is SVGAGI. J lost 3 bases, V lost 5 bases, and 5 bases had no gene match. CDR3 nucleotides: TGTGCCAGCAGTCGCGGGGGGGGAGGCAAAAACATTCAGTACTTC. Amino acids: CASSRGGGGKNIQYF.

By share, this clonotype ranks as hyperexpanded. This chain links TRBV9 with TRBJ2-7; 9 nucleotides agree with TRBD1. CDR3 length: 13 residues. Germline CDR1 is SGDLS and CDR2 is YYNGEE. Losses at the gene ends were 7 bases for V and 3 bases for J; bases not matched to a gene: 5. CDR3 residues: CASGQGYGYEQYF. DNA of the CDR3: TGTGCCAGCGGACAGGGGTACGGCTACGAGCAGTACTTC.

This chain links TRBV5-1 with TRBJ2-1; 9 bases map to TRBD2. Germline CDR1 is SGHRS and CDR2 is YFSETQ. The CDR3 spans 17 residues. V lost 4 bases to trimming and J lost 1 base; unmatched junction nucleotides: 9. The CDR3 bases are TGCGCCAGCAGCGTGACCGTTAGCGGGGGATCCTACAATGAGCAGTTCTTC. Its protein product is CASSVTVSGGSYNEQFF.

By sample fraction, this clonotype is medium-sized. CDR3 sequence reads: CASSLETGLNTEAFF. The DNA of the CDR3 is TGCGCCAGCAGCTTGGAGACAGGGTTGAACACTGAAGCTTTCTTT. The chain employs TRBV5-1 and TRBJ1-1, with TRBD1 matching over 7 bases. CDR3 length equals 15 residues. Trimming cost V 0 bases and J 0 bases; bases outside gene matches: 2. Germline CDR1 and CDR2: SGHRS and YFSETQ.

Judged by abundance, this clonotype is medium-sized. The chain has TRBV5-1 and TRBJ1-2; possibly TRBD1 for D (5 bases). The ends were cut back, 3 bases at V and 8 bases at J, with 17 bases in the middle. CDR3 length: 14 residues. Germline lookup yields CDR1 SGHRS and CDR2 YFSETQ. In DNA form, the CDR3 reads TGCGCCAGCAGCTCAAACGGGGCGCGACGCGGCTACACCTTC. It codes for CASSSNGARRGYTF.

In this sample, this clonotype turned up a few times. V and J are TRBV9 and TRBJ2-5; 10 bases match TRBD1. V gave up 0 bases and J gave up 3 bases; unmatched junction bases: 2. Germline CDR1 reads SGDLS; CDR2 reads YYNGEE. The length of the CDR3 is 15 residues. The CDR3 loop is CASSVEDRGKETQYF. As DNA, the CDR3 is TGTGCCAGCAGCGTAGAGGACAGGGGGAAAGAGACCCAGTACTTC.

This clonotype ranks as medium-sized. This chain connects TRBV28 to TRBJ2-1; 9 positions agree with TRBD2. CDR1 and CDR2 from the germline V gene are MDHEN and SYDVKM. After removal of 2 bases from V and 7 bases from J, the junction contained 6 bases not matched to a gene. The CDR3 is made up of 15 amino acids. The CDR3 DNA sequence: TGTGCCAGCAGTTTAGCGGGAGGGCCGGAAAATGAGCAGTTCTTC. Amino acids: CASSLAGGPENEQFF.

Within the sample, this clonotype is medium-sized. The chain combines TRBV28 with TRBJ1-5; possibly TRBD1 for D (5 bases). The CDR3 loop spans 17 amino acids. Trimming took 2 bases from V and 2 from J, leaving 16 bases between them. Per germline, CDR1 MDHEN and CDR2 SYDVKM. Here the CDR3 reads CASSLVGGAAGNQPQHF. The CDR3 region has the DNA TGTGCCAGCAGTTTAGTAGGCGGGGCAGCGGGCAATCAGCCCCAGCATTTT. The whole variable domain, filled in from reference TRBV28 and TRBJ1-5, reads DVKVTQSSRYLVKRTGEKVFLECVQDMDHENMFWYRQDPGLGLRLIYFSYDVKMKEKGDIPEGYSVSREKKERFSLILESASTNQTSMYLCASSLVGGAAGNQPQHFGDGTRLSIL.

At least ten counts were recorded for this clonotype. The rearrangement links TRBV6-6 to TRBJ2-5; no reliable D call. This CDR3 region has 14 residues. Germline loops: CDR1 MNHNY, CDR2 SVGAGI (reference sequence). V lost 7 bases, J lost 2 bases, and 14 bases lay in between. The CDR3 DNA follows: TGTGCCAGCACCTCTGTAGGCCCACAAGAGACCCAGTACTTC. It codes for CASTSVGPQETQYF.

This clonotype was counted a few times. CDR3 bases: TGTGCCAGCAGCTTCGACAGGGTGTATGGCTACACCTTC. This sequence encodes CASSFDRVYGYTF. The chain carries TRBV5-5 and TRBJ1-2; 7 nucleotides line up with TRBD1. Germline CDR1 is SGHKS and CDR2 is YYEKEE (reference sequence). After removal of 2 bases from V and 5 bases from J, the junction contained 3 bases not matched to a gene. The CDR3 totals 13 residues. Full variable domain (missing parts from reference TRBV5-5 and TRBJ1-2): DAGVTQSPTHLIKTRGQQVTLRCSPISGHKSVSWYQQVLGQGPQFIFQYYEKEERGRGNFPDRFSARQFPNYSSELNVNALLLGDSALYLCASSFDRVYGYTFGSGTRLTVV.

By sample share, this clonotype is medium-sized. The V gene is TRBV27, the J gene TRBJ2-6; D gene ambiguous. Per the germline V gene, CDR1 is MNHEY and CDR2 is SMNVEV (reference sequence). The CDR3 sequence is 13 residues long. The V gene lost 7 bases and the J gene lost 4 bases, with 8 bases spanning the gap. The CDR3 DNA reads as TGTGCCAGCACCCGCTCCGGGGCCAACGTCCTGACTTTC. Translation gives CASTRSGANVLTF. Supplemented by reference TRBV27 and TRBJ2-6, the full variable domain reads EAQVTQNPRYLITVTGKKLTVTCSQNMNHEYMSWYRQDPGLGLRQIYYSMNVEVTDKGDVPEGYKVSRKEKRNFPLILESPSPNQTSLYFCASTRSGANVLTFGAGSRLTVL.

This clonotype qualifies as medium-sized. This rearrangement joins TRBV10-3 to TRBJ2-2; D not certain. The CDR3 covers 15 residues. Germline loops: CDR1 ENHRY, CDR2 SYGVKD. V was cut by 0 bases and J by 4 bases, with 9 bases left in between. CDR3 DNA: TGTGCCATCAGTGAGTCAGCTACCGTCACCGGGGAGCTGTTTTTT. Translating gives CAISESATVTGELFF.

The chain uses TRBV6-2 or TRBV6-3 and TRBJ2-7; possible D gene TRBD1, 6 bases. The CDR3 is 16 residues long. The germline CDR1 and CDR2 sequences are MNHEY and SVGEGT. V lost 2 bases to trimming and J lost 4 bases, with 18 bases between them. As DNA, the CDR3 is TGTGCCAGCAGTTACGCCGCAGGGGATATGAGATACGAGCAGTACTTC. This codes for CASSYAAGDMRYEQYF.

By its share, this clonotype is medium-sized. This chain links TRBV28 with TRBJ2-7, with no clear D. V was pared by 2 bases and J by 4 bases, with 6 bases between. The length of the CDR3 is 12 residues. Germline V lookup: CDR1 MDHEN, CDR2 SYDVKM. The CDR3 DNA reads as TGTGCCAGCAGTTTAACTAAGTACGAGCAGTACTTC. Translated, it gives CASSLTKYEQYF.